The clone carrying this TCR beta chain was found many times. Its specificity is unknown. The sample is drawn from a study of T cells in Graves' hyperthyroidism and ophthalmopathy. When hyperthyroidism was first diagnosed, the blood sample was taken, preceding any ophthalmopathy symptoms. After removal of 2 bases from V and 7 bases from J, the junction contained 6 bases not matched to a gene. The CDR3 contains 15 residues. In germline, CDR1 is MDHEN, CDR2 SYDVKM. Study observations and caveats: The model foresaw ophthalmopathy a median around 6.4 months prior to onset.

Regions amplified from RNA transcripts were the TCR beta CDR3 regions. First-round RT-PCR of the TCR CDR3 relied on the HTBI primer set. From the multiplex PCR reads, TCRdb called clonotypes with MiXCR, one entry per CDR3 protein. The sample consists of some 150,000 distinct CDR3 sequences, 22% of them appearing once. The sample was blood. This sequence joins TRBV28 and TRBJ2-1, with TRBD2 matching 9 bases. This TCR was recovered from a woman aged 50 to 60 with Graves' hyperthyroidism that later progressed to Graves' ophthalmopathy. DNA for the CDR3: TGTGCCAGCAGTTTAGGCAGCGGGAGGACGAATGAGCAGTTCTTC. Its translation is CASSLGSGRTNEQFF.